The clone carrying this T cell receptor (beta chain) was picked up one time. The source of the sample is a study of blood T cell repertoires in COVID-19. Turning to the study itself: Sample material is recorded as cDNA or gDNA derived from T cells, B-cell-depleted T cells, or PBMCs.

The germline CDR1 and CDR2 sequences are SGHAT and FQNNGV. This CDR3 region has 15 residues. The ends were cut back, 4 bases at V and 4 bases at J, with 16 bases in the middle. Sequenced by immunoSEQ multiplex PCR; TCRdb stores in-frame clones only, minus some. The sample lists 200,000 to 250,000 clones, approximately 86% occurring once. Patients at the Seattle site were enrolled during active infection and followed longitudinally. The clonotype originates from a woman younger than 45 with COVID-19, enrolled during active disease. V and J are TRBV11-2 and TRBJ1-1; tentative D call: TRBD1 (5 bases). Material: peripheral blood. The CDR3 DNA follows: TGTGCCAGCAGCTCCTTGGAGGGGTCAATCACTGAAGCTTTCTTT. Amino acids: CASSSLEGSITEAFF.